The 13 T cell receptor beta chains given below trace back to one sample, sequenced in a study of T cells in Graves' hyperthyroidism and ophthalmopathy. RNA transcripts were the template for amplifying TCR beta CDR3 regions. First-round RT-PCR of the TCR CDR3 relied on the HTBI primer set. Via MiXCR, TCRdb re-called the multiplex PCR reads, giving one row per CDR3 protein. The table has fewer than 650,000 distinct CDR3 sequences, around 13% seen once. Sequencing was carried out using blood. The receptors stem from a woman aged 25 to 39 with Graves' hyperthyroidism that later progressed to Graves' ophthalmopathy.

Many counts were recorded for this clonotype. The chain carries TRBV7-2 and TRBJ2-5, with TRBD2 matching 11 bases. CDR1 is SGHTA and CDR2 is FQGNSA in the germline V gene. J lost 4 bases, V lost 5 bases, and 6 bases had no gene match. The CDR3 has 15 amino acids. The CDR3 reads CASSGTGTSGETQYF. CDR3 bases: TGTGCCAGCAGCGGTACCGGGACTAGCGGAGAGACCCAGTACTTC. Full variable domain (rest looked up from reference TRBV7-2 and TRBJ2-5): GAGVSQSPSNKVTEKGKDVELRCDPISGHTALYWYRQSLGQGLEFLIYFQGNSAPDKSGLPSDRFSAERTGGSVSTLTIQRTQQEDSAVYLCASSGTGTSGETQYFGPGTRLLVL.

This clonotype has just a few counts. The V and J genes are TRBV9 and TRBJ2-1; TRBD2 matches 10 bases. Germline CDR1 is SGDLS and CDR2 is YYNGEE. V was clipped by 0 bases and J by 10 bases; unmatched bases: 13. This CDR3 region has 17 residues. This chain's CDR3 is CASSVGEAGGKRGEQFF. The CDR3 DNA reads TGTGCCAGCAGCGTAGGTGAAGCGGGAGGGAAAAGAGGAGAGCAGTTCTTC.

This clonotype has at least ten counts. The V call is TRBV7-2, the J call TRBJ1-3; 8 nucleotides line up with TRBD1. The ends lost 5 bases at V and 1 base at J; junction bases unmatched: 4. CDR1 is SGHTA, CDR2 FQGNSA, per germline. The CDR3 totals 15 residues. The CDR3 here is CASSLRTGSGNTIYF. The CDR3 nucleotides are TGTGCCAGCAGCCTACGGACAGGGTCTGGAAACACCATATATTTT.

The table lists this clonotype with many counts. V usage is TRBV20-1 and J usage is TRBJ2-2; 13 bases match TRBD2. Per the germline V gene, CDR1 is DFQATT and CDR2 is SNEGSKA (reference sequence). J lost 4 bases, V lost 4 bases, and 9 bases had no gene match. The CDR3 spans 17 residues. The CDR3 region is CSAISGLAGVITGELFF. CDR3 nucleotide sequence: TGCAGTGCTATTAGCGGACTAGCGGGAGTAATCACCGGGGAGCTGTTTTTT.

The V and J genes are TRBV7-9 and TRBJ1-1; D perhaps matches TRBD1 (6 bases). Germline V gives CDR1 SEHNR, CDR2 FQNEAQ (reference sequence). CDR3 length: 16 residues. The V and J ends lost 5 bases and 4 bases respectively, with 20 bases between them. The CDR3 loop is CASSPPGGREATEAFF. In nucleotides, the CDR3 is TGTGCCAGCAGCCCTCCGGGGGGGCGCGAGGCCACTGAAGCTTTCTTT.

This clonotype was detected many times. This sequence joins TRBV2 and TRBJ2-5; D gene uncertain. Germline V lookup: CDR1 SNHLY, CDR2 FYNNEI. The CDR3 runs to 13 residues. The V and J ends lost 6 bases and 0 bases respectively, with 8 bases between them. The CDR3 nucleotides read TGTGCCAGCAGAAGAGACAACCAAGAGACCCAGTACTTC. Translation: CASRRDNQETQYF.

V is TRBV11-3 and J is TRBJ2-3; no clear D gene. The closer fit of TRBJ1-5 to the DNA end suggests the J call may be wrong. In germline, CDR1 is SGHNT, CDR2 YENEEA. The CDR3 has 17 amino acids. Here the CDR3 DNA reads TGTGCCAGCAGCTTAGCCACGTTTCAGGCGAGCACAGATACGCAGCATTTT. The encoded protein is CASSLATFQASTDTQHF.

As DNA, the CDR3 is TGTGCCAGCAGCCAAGGTCACTGGGGGGGGTCCGAGCAGTACTTC. Translating it yields CASSQGHWGGSEQYF. J is TRBJ2-7 and V is TRBV3-1, with TRBD2 matching over 7 bases. The CDR3 extends over 15 amino acids. V dropped 1 base and J dropped 6; count of bases not matched to a gene: 9. Germline V gene sequence: CDR1 LGHDT, CDR2 YNNKEL (reference sequence).

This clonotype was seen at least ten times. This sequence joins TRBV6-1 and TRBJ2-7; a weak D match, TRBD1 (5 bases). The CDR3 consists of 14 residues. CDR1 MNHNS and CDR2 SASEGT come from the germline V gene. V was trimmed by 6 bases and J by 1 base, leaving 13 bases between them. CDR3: CASRPTGHSYEQYF. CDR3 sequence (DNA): TGTGCCAGCAGGCCCACTGGACATTCCTACGAGCAGTACTTC.

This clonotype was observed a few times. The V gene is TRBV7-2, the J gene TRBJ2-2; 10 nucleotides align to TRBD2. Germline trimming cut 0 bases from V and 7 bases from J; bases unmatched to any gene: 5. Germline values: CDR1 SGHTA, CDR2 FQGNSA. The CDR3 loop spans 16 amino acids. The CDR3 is CASSLAVAGGGGELFF. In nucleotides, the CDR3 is TGTGCCAGCAGCTTAGCGGTAGCGGGAGGCGGCGGGGAGCTGTTTTTT.

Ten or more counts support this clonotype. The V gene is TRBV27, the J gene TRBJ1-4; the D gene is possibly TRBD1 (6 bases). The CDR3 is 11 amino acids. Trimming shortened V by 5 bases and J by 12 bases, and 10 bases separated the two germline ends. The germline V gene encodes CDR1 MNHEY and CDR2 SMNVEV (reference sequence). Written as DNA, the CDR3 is TGTGCCAGCAGTCAGGGGAGGCAACTGTTTTTT. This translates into CASSQGRQLFF.

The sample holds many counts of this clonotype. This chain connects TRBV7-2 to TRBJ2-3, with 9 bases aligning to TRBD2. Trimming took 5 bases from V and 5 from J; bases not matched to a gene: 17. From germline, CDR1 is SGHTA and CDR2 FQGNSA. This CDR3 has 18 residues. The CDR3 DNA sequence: TGTGCCAGCAGCCGACTAGCGGCTTTAACCCGGGTTTTAGATACGCAGTATTTT. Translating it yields CASSRLAALTRVLDTQYF.

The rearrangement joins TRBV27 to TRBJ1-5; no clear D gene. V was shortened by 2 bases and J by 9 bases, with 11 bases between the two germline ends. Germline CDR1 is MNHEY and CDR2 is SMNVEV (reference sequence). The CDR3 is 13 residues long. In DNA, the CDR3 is TGTGCCAGCAGTTTAGGGGTTGGCAGGCCCCAGCATTTT. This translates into CASSLGVGRPQHF.